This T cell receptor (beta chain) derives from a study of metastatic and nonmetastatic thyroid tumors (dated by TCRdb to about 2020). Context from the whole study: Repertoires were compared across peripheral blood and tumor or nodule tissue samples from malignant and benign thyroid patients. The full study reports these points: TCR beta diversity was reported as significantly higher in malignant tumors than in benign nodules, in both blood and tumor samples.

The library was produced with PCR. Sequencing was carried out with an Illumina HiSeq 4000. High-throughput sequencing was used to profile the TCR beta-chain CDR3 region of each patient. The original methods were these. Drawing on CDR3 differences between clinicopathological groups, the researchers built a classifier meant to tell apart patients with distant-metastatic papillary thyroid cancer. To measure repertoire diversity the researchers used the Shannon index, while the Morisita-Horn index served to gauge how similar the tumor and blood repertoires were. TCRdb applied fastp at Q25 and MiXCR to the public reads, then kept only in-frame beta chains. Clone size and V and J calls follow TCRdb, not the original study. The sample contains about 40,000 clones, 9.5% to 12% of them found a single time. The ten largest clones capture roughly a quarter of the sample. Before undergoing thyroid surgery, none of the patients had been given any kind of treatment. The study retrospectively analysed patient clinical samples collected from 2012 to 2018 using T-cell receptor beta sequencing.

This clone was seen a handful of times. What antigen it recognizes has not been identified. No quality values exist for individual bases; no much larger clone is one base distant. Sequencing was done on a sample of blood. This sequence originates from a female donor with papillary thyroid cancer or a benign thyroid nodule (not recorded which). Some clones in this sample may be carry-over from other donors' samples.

In nucleotides, the sequence is TGTGCCAGCAGCTTAGCGGGGCGGACAGGGCGGGAGACCCAGTACTTC. Translation gives CASSLAGRTGRETQYF. Recombination joined TRBV24-1 with TRBJ2-5; the D gene is tentatively TRBD1 or TRBD2, each matching 8 bases. The germline V gene sets CDR1 to KGHDR and CDR2 to SFDVKD. The cysteine opens and the phenylalanine closes a CDR3 of 16 amino acids. Only the CDR3 DNA stays, 48 bases, in frame from base 1. The trim is 11 bases for V and 5 bases for J, with a gap of 26 bases between the germline ends.